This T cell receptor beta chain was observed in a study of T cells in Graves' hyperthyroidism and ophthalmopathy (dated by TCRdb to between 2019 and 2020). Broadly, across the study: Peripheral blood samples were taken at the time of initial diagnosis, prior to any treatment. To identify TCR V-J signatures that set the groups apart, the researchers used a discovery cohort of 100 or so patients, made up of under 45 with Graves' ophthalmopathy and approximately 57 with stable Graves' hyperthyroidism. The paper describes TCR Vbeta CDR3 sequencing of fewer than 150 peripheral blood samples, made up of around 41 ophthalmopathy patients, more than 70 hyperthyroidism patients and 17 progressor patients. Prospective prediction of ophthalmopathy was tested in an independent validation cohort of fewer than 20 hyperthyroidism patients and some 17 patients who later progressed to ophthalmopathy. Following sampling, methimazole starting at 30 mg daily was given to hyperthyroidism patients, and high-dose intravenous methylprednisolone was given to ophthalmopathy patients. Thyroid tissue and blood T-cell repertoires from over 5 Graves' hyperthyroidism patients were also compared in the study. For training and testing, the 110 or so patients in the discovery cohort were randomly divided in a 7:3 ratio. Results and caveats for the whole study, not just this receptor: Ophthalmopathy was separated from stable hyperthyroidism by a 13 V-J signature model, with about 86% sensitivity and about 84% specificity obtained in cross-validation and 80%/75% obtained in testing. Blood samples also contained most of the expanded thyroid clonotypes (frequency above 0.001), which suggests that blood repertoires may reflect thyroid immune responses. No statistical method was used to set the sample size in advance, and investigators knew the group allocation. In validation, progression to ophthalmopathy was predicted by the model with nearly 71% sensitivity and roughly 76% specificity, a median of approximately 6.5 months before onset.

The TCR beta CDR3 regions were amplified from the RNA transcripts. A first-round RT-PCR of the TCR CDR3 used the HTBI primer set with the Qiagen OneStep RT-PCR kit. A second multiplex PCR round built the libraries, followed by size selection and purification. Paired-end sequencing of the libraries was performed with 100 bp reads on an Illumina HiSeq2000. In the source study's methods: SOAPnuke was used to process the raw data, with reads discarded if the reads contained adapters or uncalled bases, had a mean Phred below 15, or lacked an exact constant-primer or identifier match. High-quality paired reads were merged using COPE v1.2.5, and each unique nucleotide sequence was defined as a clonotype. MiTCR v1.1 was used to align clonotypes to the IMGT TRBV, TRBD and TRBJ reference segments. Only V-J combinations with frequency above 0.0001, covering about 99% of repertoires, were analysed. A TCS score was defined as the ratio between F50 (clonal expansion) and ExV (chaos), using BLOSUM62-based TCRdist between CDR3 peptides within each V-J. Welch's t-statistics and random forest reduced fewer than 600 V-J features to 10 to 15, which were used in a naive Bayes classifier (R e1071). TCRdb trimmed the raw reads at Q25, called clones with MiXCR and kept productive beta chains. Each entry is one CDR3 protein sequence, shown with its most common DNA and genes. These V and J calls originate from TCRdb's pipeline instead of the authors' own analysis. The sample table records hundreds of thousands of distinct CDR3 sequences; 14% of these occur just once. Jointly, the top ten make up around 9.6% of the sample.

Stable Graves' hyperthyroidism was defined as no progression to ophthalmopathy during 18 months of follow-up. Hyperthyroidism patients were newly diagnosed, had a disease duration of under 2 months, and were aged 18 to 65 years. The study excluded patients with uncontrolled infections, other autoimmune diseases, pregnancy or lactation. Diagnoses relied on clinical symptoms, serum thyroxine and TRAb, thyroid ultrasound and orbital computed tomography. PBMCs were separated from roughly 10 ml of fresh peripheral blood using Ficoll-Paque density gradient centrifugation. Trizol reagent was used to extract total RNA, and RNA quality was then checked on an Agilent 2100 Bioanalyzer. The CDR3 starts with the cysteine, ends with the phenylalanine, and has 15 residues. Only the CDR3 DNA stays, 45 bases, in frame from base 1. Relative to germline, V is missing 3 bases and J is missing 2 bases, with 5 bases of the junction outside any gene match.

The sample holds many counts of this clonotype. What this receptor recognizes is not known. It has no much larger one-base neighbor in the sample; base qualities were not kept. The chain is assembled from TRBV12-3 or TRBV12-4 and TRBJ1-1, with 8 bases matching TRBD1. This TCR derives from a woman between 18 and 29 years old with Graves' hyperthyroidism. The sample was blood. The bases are TGTGCCAGCAGTTTGCTCAGGGGGCGTAACACTGAAGCTTTCTTT. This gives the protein CASSLLRGRNTEAFF.